The 10 T cell receptor beta chains below come from one sample, sequenced in a study of T cells in Graves' hyperthyroidism and ophthalmopathy. RNA transcripts gave rise to amplified TCR beta CDR3 regions. When the TCR CDR3 underwent first-round RT-PCR, the HTBI primer set was used. MiXCR, applied by TCRdb to the multiplex PCR reads, yields one record per CDR3 protein. The data show approximately 610,000 distinct CDR3 sequences, with roughly 14% seen just once and around 4.5% held by the top ten. Material for sequencing was blood. These receptors all stem from a woman aged 40 to 55 with Graves' ophthalmopathy.

This clonotype came up many times. The chain recombines TRBV10-3 with TRBJ1-2, with 11 bases identical to TRBD1. There are 15 residues in the CDR3. Germline lookup yields CDR1 ENHRY and CDR2 SYGVKD. The V segment lost 4 bases and the J segment 1 base; nucleotides outside the gene matches: 2. The CDR3 loop reads CAISGTGGDNYGYTF. CDR3 in DNA: TGTGCCATCAGTGGGACAGGGGGCGATAACTATGGCTACACCTTC.

At least ten counts were recorded for this clonotype. The chain combines TRBV28 with TRBJ2-5, with 7 bases fitting TRBD1. Germline assignment: CDR1 MDHEN and CDR2 SYDVKM. Unmatched junction bases numbered 14, after V lost 5 bases and J lost 2 bases. The CDR3 is made up of 17 amino acids. The CDR3 is CASSPTYGQVVQETQYF. As DNA, the CDR3 is TGTGCCAGCAGTCCGACCTACGGACAGGTGGTACAAGAGACCCAGTACTTC.

There are a few counts of this clonotype. The rearrangement links TRBV4-2 to TRBJ2-7, with 10 bases aligning to TRBD1. V shed 4 bases, J shed 3 bases, and the junction held 9 bases outside the gene matches. The CDR3 runs 16 residues. CDR1 LGHNA and CDR2 YNFKEQ come from the germline V gene. CDR3 DNA: TGTGCCAGCAGCCCATCCCCGGGACAGGGGATCTACGAGCAGTACTTC. This encodes CASSPSPGQGIYEQYF.

This clonotype was seen many times. The rearrangement joins TRBV7-2 to TRBJ1-1; D gene uncertain. The length of the CDR3 is 13 residues. Germline V gene sequence: CDR1 SGHTA, CDR2 FQGNSA. V lost 6 bases to trimming and J lost 2 bases, with 10 bases between them. In DNA, the CDR3 is TGTGCCAGCAGGCCGGGAGCTAACACTGAAGCTTTCTTT. Amino acids: CASRPGANTEAFF.

This clonotype has only a few counts. J is TRBJ2-5 and V is TRBV28; either TRBD1 or TRBD2 may supply D (5 bases each). From germline, CDR1 is MDHEN and CDR2 SYDVKM. There are 16 residues in the CDR3. Trimming took 5 bases from V and 0 from J, leaving 16 bases between them. Here the CDR3 DNA reads TGTGCCAGCAGTCCCGGGACCTTGTCCTACCAAGAGACCCAGTACTTC. Its translation: CASSPGTLSYQETQYF.

Written as DNA, the CDR3 is TGTGCCTGGAGTTCGACAAACTATTCACCCCTCCACTTT. Amino acids: CAWSSTNYSPLHF. V gene TRBV30 combines with J gene TRBJ1-6; D is undetermined. This CDR3 has 13 residues. The V end lost 2 bases, the J end lost 8 bases, and 10 bases lay between the germline ends. Germline CDR1 and CDR2: GTSNPN and SVGIG (reference sequence).

The sample holds many counts of this clonotype. This chain joins TRBV29-1 and TRBJ1-1; D not certain. The CDR3 is 13 amino acids. Germline V CDR1 and CDR2: SQVTM, ANQGSEA. V lost 4 bases, J lost 2 bases, and 11 bases lay in between. In nucleotides, the CDR3 is TGCAGCGTTGTAAGGTGGGGAAACACTGAAGCTTTCTTT. Translated: CSVVRWGNTEAFF.

This clonotype was seen ten or more times. V and J are TRBV6-1 and TRBJ1-5, with a possible D match to TRBD1 (5 bases). Germline values: CDR1 MNHNS, CDR2 SASEGT. This CDR3 comprises 13 residues. The V gene lost 3 bases and the J gene lost 4 bases, with 7 bases spanning the gap. The CDR3 coding sequence is TGTGCCAGCAGTGACGCAGGGAATCAGCCCCAGCATTTT. Its translation is CASSDAGNQPQHF.

This clonotype came up many times. V and J are TRBV10-3 and TRBJ1-5, with a weak D call TRBD1 (6 bases). The CDR3 extends over 17 amino acids. V gave up 2 bases and J gave up 0 bases, with 14 bases separating them. The germline V gene has CDR1 ENHRY and CDR2 SYGVKD. CDR3 DNA sequence: TGTGCCATCAGTGAGGTCCAGGGGAAATATAGCAATCAGCCCCAGCATTTT. Its translation: CAISEVQGKYSNQPQHF.

At least ten counts were recorded for this clonotype. The chain carries TRBV19 and TRBJ2-7, with TRBD1 as a possible D gene (7 bases). The CDR3 loop spans 14 amino acids. The V gene's germline CDR1 is LNHDA and CDR2 SQIVND (reference sequence). The germline V and J ends were trimmed by 7 bases and 6 bases, with 19 bases remaining between them. CDR3 DNA: TGTGCCAGTACCCCGACAGGGAAGGAGGGCGAGCAGTACTTC. Its translation is CASTPTGKEGEQYF. Using reference TRBV19 and TRBJ2-7 for the parts outside the CDR3, the full variable domain is DGGITQSPKYLFRKEGQNVTLSCEQNLNHDAMYWYRQDPGQGLRLIYYSQIVNDFQKGDIAEGYSVSREKKESFPLTVTSAQKNPTAFYLCASTPTGKEGEQYFGPGTRLTVT.